The 3 T cell receptor beta chains below were found in one sample sequenced in a study of memory CD4+ T cells and cytomegalovirus serostatus. Single viable CD3+CD4+CD8-CD45RO+ cells were sorted as the memory CD4+ T cells. Generated by immunoSEQ multiplex PCR, the TCRdb table keeps only in-frame clones and is missing some. This sample has 55,000 to 65,000 clones, with roughly 85% found just once. Sequencing used memory CD4+ T cells from blood. Receptor source: an adult in good health and CMV-seronegative. Some clones in this sample may be carry-over from other donors' samples.

The chain is built from TRBV10-3 and TRBJ2-3; D may match TRBD1 or TRBD2 (5 bases each). The CDR3 consists of 14 residues. Germline V gene sequence: CDR1 ENHRY, CDR2 SYGVKD. V lost 6 bases, J lost 0 bases, and 10 bases lay in between. CDR3 sequence reads: CAIRRDRSTDTQYF. In nucleotides, the CDR3 is TGTGCCATCAGGAGGGACCGTAGCACAGATACGCAGTATTTT.

The rearrangement links TRBV5-1 to TRBJ2-7, with D perhaps matching TRBD1 (5 bases). The CDR3 contains 14 residues. Trimming removed 4 bases from V and 3 bases from J, with 14 bases in between. Germline CDR1 is SGHRS and CDR2 is YFSETQ. The CDR3 nucleotides are TGCGCCAGCAGCCCCGACAGAGCCGGCTACGAGCAGTACTTC. Amino acids: CASSPDRAGYEQYF.

The rearrangement uses TRBV6-5 and TRBJ2-7, with TRBD2 as a possible D gene (7 bases). The CDR3 covers 12 residues. Germline loops: CDR1 MNHEY, CDR2 SVGAGI. Trimming removed 6 bases at V and 6 bases at J, with 12 bases between. The CDR3 sequence: CASRGRGGEQYF. For the CDR3, the DNA is TGTGCCAGCAGGGGAAGGGGGGGCGAGCAGTACTTC.